A single T cell receptor (beta chain) is shown here with its context. The data are from a study of T cells after somatic rescue of genetic block. This table comes from immunoSEQ multiplex PCR, and its TCRdb copy is limited to in-frame clones, with some not included. The data hold fewer than 150,000 clones, with 75% to 95% observed a single time. This CDR3 is 15 amino acids long. With 5 bases removed from V and 6 bases from J, the gap between germline ends came to 17 bases. Germline CDR1 and CDR2: LNHNV and YYDKDF (reference sequence). This chain links TRBV15 with TRBJ2-4, with unresolved D. This TCR came from a woman in her late teens or twenties. Sequences were obtained from peripheral blood mononuclear cells (PBMCs). CDR3 sequence (DNA): TGTGCCACCAGCCCGTCCGGGTTTTTTGGAAACATTCAGTACTTC. This gives the protein CATSPSGFFGNIQYF.